This T cell receptor beta chain was captured in a study of blood T cell repertoires in COVID-19. The protocol was immunoSEQ multiplex PCR, while the TCRdb copy is restricted to in-frame clones and leaves out a portion. Among about 150,000 clones listed, 91% were seen once. Germline V lookup: CDR1 KGHSH, CDR2 LQKENI. Trimming took 3 bases from V and 0 from J, leaving 17 bases between them. CDR3 length: 17 amino acids. The V call is TRBV18, the J call TRBJ1-2; TRBD1 might be the D (5 bases). Sequenced input: peripheral blood. This sequence originates from a man aged 50-60 years with acute or convalescent COVID-19. In nucleotides, the CDR3 is TGTGCCAGCTCACCCCTACGACAGACCCGTACTAACTATGGCTACACCTTC. This sequence encodes CASSPLRQTRTNYGYTF.